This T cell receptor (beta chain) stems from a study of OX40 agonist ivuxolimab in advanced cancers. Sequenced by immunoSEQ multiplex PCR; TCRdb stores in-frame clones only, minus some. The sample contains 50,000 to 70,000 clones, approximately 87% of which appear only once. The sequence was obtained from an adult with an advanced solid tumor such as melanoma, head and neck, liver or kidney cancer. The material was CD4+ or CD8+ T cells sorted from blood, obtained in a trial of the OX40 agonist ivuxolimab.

The CDR3 is CASSLPAGGLSYEQYF. CDR3 nucleotides: TGTGCCAGCAGTCTCCCCGCGGGAGGGCTTTCCTACGAGCAGTACTTC. V is TRBV27 and J is TRBJ2-7, with 9 bases fitting TRBD2. V shed 5 bases, J shed 1 base, and the junction held 9 bases outside the gene matches. This CDR3 is built from 16 residues. The germline V gene has CDR1 MNHEY and CDR2 SMNVEV (reference sequence).